These 7 T cell receptor beta chains were all obtained from the same sample, sequenced in a study of glioma-infiltrating T cells after dendritic cell vaccination. Assay: immunoSEQ multiplex PCR; the TCRdb copy retains only in-frame clones and omits some. Among around 96,000 clones listed, 79% were seen once. The source was blood, collected before dendritic cell vaccination. The origin of the receptors is a human donor with glioblastoma.

This chain connects TRBV12-5 to TRBJ1-1; 7 bases are shared with TRBD1. CDR1 is LGHNT, CDR2 FRNRAP, per germline. The V gene end was trimmed by 5 bases and the J gene end by 8 bases; junction bases not matched to a gene: 8. The length of the CDR3 is 13 residues. In DNA, the CDR3 is TGTGCTAGTGGTCAGACAGGGTTCGGAGAAGCTTTCTTT. The encoded protein is CASGQTGFGEAFF.

The chain carries TRBV5-1 and TRBJ1-2; D gene unclear. The V and J ends lost 5 bases and 0 bases respectively, with 14 bases between them. Germline CDR1 is SGHRS and CDR2 is YFSETQ. The CDR3 runs to 15 residues. CDR3 loop: CASRPQLVANYGYTF. The CDR3 DNA reads TGCGCCAGCAGACCACAACTAGTGGCTAACTATGGCTACACCTTC.

The chain combines TRBV2 with TRBJ1-1; a weak D match, TRBD1 (6 bases). V was shortened by 0 bases and J by 4 bases, with 12 bases between the two germline ends. Germline V gene sequence: CDR1 SNHLY, CDR2 FYNNEI. The CDR3 loop spans 15 amino acids. CDR3 residues: CASSEALQGGTEAFF. The CDR3 coding sequence is TGTGCCAGCAGTGAAGCGCTTCAAGGGGGCACTGAAGCTTTCTTT.

The chain recombines TRBV7-9 with TRBJ1-2; the D gene is possibly TRBD1 (5 bases). The V gene's germline CDR1 is SEHNR and CDR2 FQNEAQ (reference sequence). The CDR3 runs 12 residues. V was trimmed by 4 bases and J by 9 bases, leaving 12 bases between them. CDR3 nucleotides: TGTGCCAGCAGCTCCCTCGACAGCCGCTACACCTTC. Translated: CASSSLDSRYTF.

The V call is TRBV19, the J call TRBJ2-2; a weak D match, TRBD1 (5 bases). The CDR3 has 13 residues. Between the trimmed V and J ends, which lost 8 bases and 1 base, there was a span of 8 bases. Per the germline V gene, CDR1 is LNHDA and CDR2 is SQIVND (reference sequence). CDR3 protein: CASRRVNTGELFF. CDR3 DNA: TGTGCCAGTCGCAGGGTGAACACCGGGGAGCTGTTTTTT.

V is TRBV4-2 and J is TRBJ2-1; 9 nucleotides match TRBD2. Germline CDR1 and CDR2: LGHNA and YNFKEQ. The CDR3 is 18 amino acids. V was clipped by 0 bases and J by 7 bases; unmatched bases: 13. The CDR3, as DNA: TGTGCCAGCAGCCAAGAGGGCTGGGGCGGGGGGGCCATGAATGAGCAGTTCTTC. Its translation is CASSQEGWGGGAMNEQFF.

This rearrangement joins TRBV7-8 to TRBJ1-1, with TRBD1 identical over 12 bases. Germline values: CDR1 SGHVS, CDR2 FQNEAQ. The CDR3 sequence is 16 residues long. Trimming cost V 6 bases and J 4 bases; bases outside gene matches: 9. Here the CDR3 DNA reads TGTGCCAGCAGTTCCCGGGACAGGGGGCGAGGCACTGAAGCTTTCTTT. It is translated as CASSSRDRGRGTEAFF.